A selection of T cell receptor beta chains follows, all from one sample in a study of beta chain features in type 1 diabetes. Clones were sequenced by immunoSEQ multiplex PCR, and TCRdb holds only the in-frame ones, with some missing. The data hold a few hundred thousand clones, with roughly 12% observed a single time. What was sequenced was naive CD4+ T cells from blood. The receptors come from a man younger than 35 in good health. Each CDR3 is given with its conserved first and last residue. D genes are given only for firm matches. A row's size may be missing; if present it is once, few, many or a size class.

CSVASGVASGQYF | TGCAGCGTTGCTTCAGGGGTGGCTTCGGGGCAGTACTTC | . | TRBJ2-7 | TRBV29-1 | .
CASSLLQGTSTDTQYF | TGCGCCAGCAGCTTACTACAGGGGACCTCCACAGATACGCAGTATTTT | few | TRBJ2-3 | TRBV5-1 | TRBD1
CASSSRNSGANVLTF | TGTGCCAGCAGCTCGCGGAACTCTGGGGCCAACGTCCTGACTTTC | . | TRBJ2-6 | TRBV7-2 | .
CASSPYLGGMNTEAFF | TGTGCCAGCAGTCCCTATTTGGGAGGGATGAACACTGAAGCTTTCTTT | . | TRBJ1-1 | TRBV7-9 | .
CASSQVWQGADEQYF | TGTGCCAGCAGCCAAGTTTGGCAGGGGGCGGACGAGCAGTACTTC | . | TRBJ2-7 | TRBV14 | TRBD1
CASRRQGAHEQYF | TGTGCCAGCAGGAGACAGGGAGCCCACGAGCAGTACTTC | . | TRBJ2-7 | TRBV28 | TRBD1
CASSYSPSDETQYF | TGTGCCAGCAGTTACTCCCCTAGCGATGAGACCCAGTACTTC | few | TRBJ2-5 | TRBV6-5 | .
CASSKTGLSMPEAFF | TGTGCCAGCAGCAAAACGGGACTCTCTATGCCTGAAGCTTTCTTT | . | TRBJ1-1 | TRBV5-4 | .
CASSPLAGPYNEQFF | TGTGCCAGCAGCCCACTAGCGGGTCCCTACAATGAGCAGTTCTTC | . | TRBJ2-1 | TRBV7-2 | TRBD2
CASSVEVGTDTQYF | TGTGCCAGCAGCGTAGAAGTAGGCACAGATACGCAGTATTTT | few | TRBJ2-3 | TRBV9 | .
CASSLEGFVNEQFF | TGTGCCAGCAGCTTAGAGGGGTTTGTCAATGAGCAGTTCTTC | few | TRBJ2-1 | TRBV7-2 | .
CASRQIAGLLWDEQFF | TGTGCCAGCAGGCAAATAGCGGGCCTCCTTTGGGATGAGCAGTTCTTC | . | TRBJ2-1 | TRBV11-2 | TRBD2
CASSPEGRLLHF | TGTGCCAGCAGTCCAGAGGGTCGCCTCCTCCACTTT | . | TRBJ1-6 | TRBV28 | .
CASSSGPRGGQFF | TGTGCCAGCAGCTCCGGGCCAAGGGGAGGGCAGTTCTTC | . | TRBJ2-1 | TRBV28 | .
CASSPPSIETQYF | TGTGCCAGCTCACCGCCTAGTATCGAGACCCAGTACTTC | . | TRBJ2-5 | TRBV18 | .
CASSVGGAQHYGYTF | TGTGCCAGCAGCGTAGGTGGGGCGCAGCACTATGGCTACACCTTC | . | TRBJ1-2 | TRBV9 | .
CAWSKGARETQYF | TGTGCCTGGAGTAAGGGGGCGCGGGAGACCCAGTACTTC | few | TRBJ2-5 | TRBV30 | TRBD1
CASSSTGGRNYEQYF | TGTGCCAGCAGTTCGACAGGGGGCCGAAACTACGAGCAGTACTTC | few | TRBJ2-7 | TRBV5-6 | TRBD1
CASNLNTGELFF | TGTGCCAGCAACTTAAACACCGGGGAGCTGTTTTTT | few | TRBJ2-2 | TRBV28 | .
CASKKAGGVVPEAFF | TGTGCCAGCAAAAAGGCAGGGGGTGTCGTCCCTGAAGCTTTCTTT | . | TRBJ1-1 | TRBV27 | TRBD1
CASSLEVGLAGGILDEQFF | TGTGCCAGCAGCTTAGAAGTGGGACTAGCGGGAGGCATCTTGGATGAGCAGTTCTTC | . | TRBJ2-1 | TRBV11-1 | TRBD2
CASSPPGQGDTGELFF | TGTGCCAGCAGTCCCCCGGGACAGGGAGACACCGGGGAGCTGTTTTTT | few | TRBJ2-2 | TRBV28 | TRBD1
CATSRERTSGRWELFF | TGTGCCACCAGCCGAGAACGGACTAGCGGGAGGTGGGAGCTGTTTTTT | . | TRBJ2-2 | TRBV15 | TRBD2
CASSVMSSYNEQFF | TGTGCCAGCAGCGTCATGAGCTCCTACAATGAGCAGTTCTTC | . | TRBJ2-1 | TRBV9 | .
CSVEIRQGWSDTQYF | TGCAGCGTTGAAATTCGGCAGGGCTGGTCAGATACGCAGTATTTT | . | TRBJ2-3 | TRBV29-1 | .
CASNQADSDTQYF | TGTGCCAGTAATCAAGCAGACTCAGATACGCAGTATTTT | . | TRBJ2-3 | TRBV19 | .
CASSVQTSGETQYF | TGTGCCAGCAGCGTCCAGACTAGCGGGGAGACCCAGTACTTC | few | TRBJ2-5 | TRBV9 | TRBD2
CASSPLGGRFEQYF | TGTGCCAGCAGCCCTCTAGGGGGAAGGTTCGAGCAGTACTTC | . | TRBJ2-7 | TRBV7-8 | .
CASSPTGYGYTF | TGTGCCAGCTCACCTACAGGGTATGGCTACACCTTC | few | TRBJ1-2 | TRBV18 | .
CASSLHRGNTEAFF | TGTGCCAGCAGTCTACACAGGGGGAACACTGAAGCTTTCTTT | few | TRBJ1-1 | TRBV6-1 | TRBD1
CASSYSEANYGYTF | TGTGCCAGCAGTTACTCGGAGGCTAACTATGGCTACACCTTC | . | TRBJ1-2 | TRBV6-5 | .
CASSVRTATSGAETQYF | TGCGCCAGCAGCGTTCGTACCGCGACTAGCGGGGCAGAGACCCAGTACTTC | few | TRBJ2-5 | TRBV4-3 | TRBD2
CASSLRGRGNQPQHF | TGTGCCAGCAGTCTCCGGGGTAGGGGCAATCAGCCCCAGCATTTT | few | TRBJ1-5 | TRBV28 | .
CASSQDFRPGADTQYF | TGTGCCAGCAGCCAAGATTTCCGGCCCGGGGCAGATACGCAGTATTTT | . | TRBJ2-3 | TRBV14 | .
CASSINRGPTDTQYF | TGTGCCAGTAGTATCAACAGGGGGCCTACAGATACGCAGTATTTT | few | TRBJ2-3 | TRBV19 | TRBD1
CASSRGVTSGEKETQYF | TGTGCCAGCAGTAGGGGCGTGACTAGCGGGGAGAAAGAGACCCAGTACTTC | . | TRBJ2-5 | TRBV9 | TRBD2
CASSLQASTDTQYF | TGTGCCAGTAGTCTTCAAGCTAGCACAGATACGCAGTATTTT | . | TRBJ2-3 | TRBV19 | .
CASSPDRGNTYEQYF | TGTGCCAGCAGCCCAGACAGGGGGAACACCTACGAGCAGTACTTC | few | TRBJ2-7 | TRBV9 | TRBD1
CSVELQGANEKLFF | TGCAGCGTTGAGCTACAGGGGGCTAATGAAAAACTGTTTTTT | . | TRBJ1-4 | TRBV29-1 | TRBD1
CASSPKGSGDRGITEAFF | TGTGCCAGCTCACCAAAGGGCTCGGGAGACCGGGGGATCACTGAAGCTTTCTTT | few | TRBJ1-1 | TRBV18 | .
CASEVEAGEKLFF | TGTGCCAGCGAGGTAGAGGCGGGTGAAAAACTGTTTTTT | few | TRBJ1-4 | TRBV6-1 | .
CASSFSLQPQHF | TGTGCCAGCAGTTTTTCCCTTCAGCCCCAGCATTTT | few | TRBJ1-5 | TRBV28 | .
CASPGDSIMNTEAFF | TGTGCCAGCCCCGGGGACAGCATAATGAACACTGAAGCTTTCTTT | . | TRBJ1-1 | TRBV4-2 | TRBD1
CASSRGNWEQFF | TGTGCCAGCAGCCGCGGGAATTGGGAGCAGTTCTTC | . | TRBJ2-1 | TRBV7-8 | .
CASSVETSSYEQYF | TGTGCCAGCAGCGTAGAGACATCCTCCTACGAGCAGTACTTC | few | TRBJ2-7 | TRBV9 | .
CASSLSRQAYEQYF | TGTGCCAGCAGCTTATCCAGACAAGCCTACGAGCAGTACTTC | . | TRBJ2-7 | TRBV7-2 | .
CASSSWDSMNTEAFF | TGTGCCAGCAGTTCCTGGGACAGTATGAACACTGAAGCTTTCTTT | few | TRBJ1-1 | TRBV27 | TRBD1
CASSWTYRLTYEQYF | TGTGCCAGCAGCTGGACCTACAGGCTTACCTACGAGCAGTACTTC | . | TRBJ2-7 | TRBV6-5 | .